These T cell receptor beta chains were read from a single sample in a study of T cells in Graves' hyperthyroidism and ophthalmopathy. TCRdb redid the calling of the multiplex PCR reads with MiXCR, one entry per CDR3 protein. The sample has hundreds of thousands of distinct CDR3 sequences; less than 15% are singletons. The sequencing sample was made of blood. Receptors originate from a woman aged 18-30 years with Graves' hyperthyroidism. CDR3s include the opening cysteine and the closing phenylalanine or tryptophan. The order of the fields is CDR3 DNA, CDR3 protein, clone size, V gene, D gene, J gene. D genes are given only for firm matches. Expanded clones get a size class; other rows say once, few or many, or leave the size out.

TGTGCCAGCAGCCAAGCGGCAGGCACCTACGAGCAGTACTTC CASSQAAGTYEQYF few TRBV3-1 . TRBJ2-7
TGTGCCAGCAGCCCGGGGGGGAACACCGGGGAGCTGGTTTTT CASSPGGNTGELVF few TRBV7-9 TRBD2 TRBJ2-2
TGTGCCTGGAGTGAACTACTTACCGGGGAGCTGTTTTTT CAWSELLTGELFF few TRBV30 . TRBJ2-2
TGCAGCGTGCAGAAACAGGCCCGAAACACCGGGGAGCTGTTTTTT CSVQKQARNTGELFF . TRBV29-1 . TRBJ2-2
TGTGCCAGCAGCTTAAGGGGTCCAGCGGGAGATGCAGATACGCAGTATTTT CASSLRGPAGDADTQYF many TRBV7-2 TRBD2 TRBJ2-3
TGTGCCACCAGTGATTTGGCGGGAACGAATGAGCAGTTCTTC CATSDLAGTNEQFF many TRBV24-1 . TRBJ2-1
TGTGCCAGCAGCCGGACAGGGGGTGCCTATAATTCACCCCTCCACTTT CASSRTGGAYNSPLHF few TRBV11-2 TRBD1 TRBJ1-6
TGTGCCAGCAGCGAGGCTGTTACGGCGCTACAGGGTTGGGAAGAAAAACTGTTTTTT CASSEAVTALQGWEEKLFF many TRBV6-1 . TRBJ1-4
TGTGCCAGCAGTTCTCCCCCGGGTCGTTCGGCGGATACGCAGTATTTT CASSSPPGRSADTQYF . TRBV9 . TRBJ2-3
TGTGCCAGCTCACCAAACTCCGGGGGCTTTGGTAATGAGCAGTTCTTC CASSPNSGGFGNEQFF few TRBV18 . TRBJ2-1
TGTGCCAGCAGTTCCCGGGAGGGGAATGAGCAGTTCTTC CASSSREGNEQFF once TRBV6-2/TRBV6-3 TRBD2 TRBJ2-1
TGTGCCAGCAGCCCCACCCTCACCGGGCATCCCCACGAGCAGTACTTC CASSPTLTGHPHEQYF once TRBV7-9 . TRBJ2-7
TGCGCCAGCAGTGAGTCTCAGTCCTACGAGCAGTACTTC CASSESQSYEQYF many TRBV10-1 . TRBJ2-7
TGTGCCAGCAGCCCACGAGGGACAGGGATCGAGCAGTTCTTC CASSPRGTGIEQFF . TRBV3-1 TRBD1 TRBJ2-1
TGTGCCTGGAATCTGGGACCCAGCTATGGCTACACCTTC CAWNLGPSYGYTF many TRBV30 . TRBJ1-2
TGTGCCAGCAGAGTGAGCGGGGCGGCCCCAGAGACCCAGTACTTC CASRVSGAAPETQYF many TRBV6-2/TRBV6-3 TRBD2 TRBJ2-5
TGTGCCAGCAGCCAAGCCGGACTAGCGGGAGCCAAAAACATTCAGTACTTC CASSQAGLAGAKNIQYF . TRBV13 TRBD2 TRBJ2-4
TGTGCCAGCAGTCCGAAGGGGACTACTAATGAAAAACTGTTTTTT CASSPKGTTNEKLFF . TRBV5-5 . TRBJ1-4
TGTGCCAGCAGTTACGACGGGGGCATCAACGAGCAGTACTTC CASSYDGGINEQYF . TRBV6-2/TRBV6-3 . TRBJ2-7
TGTGCCAGCAGCTTGTACGGAGGGAAAGAGACCCAGTACTTC CASSLYGGKETQYF . TRBV7-9 . TRBJ2-5
TGCAGCGCCCGGAGGGAGGGCTCCTACAATGAGCAGTTCTTC CSARREGSYNEQFF few TRBV29-1 TRBD2 TRBJ2-1
TGTGCCAGCAGCTTAGAGGTAGGGTTCTCCTACGAGCAGTACTTC CASSLEVGFSYEQYF many TRBV11-2 . TRBJ2-7
TGTGCCAGCAGTTTCCGGTTGAACTATGGCTACACCTTC CASSFRLNYGYTF many TRBV28 . TRBJ1-2
TGTGCCAGCAGTTTGGACAGGGGTCGGCAAAAACTGTTTTTT CASSLDRGRQKLFF . TRBV12-3/TRBV12-4 TRBD1 TRBJ1-4
TGTGCCAGCACCGGGACGTCAACTGCCTCGGGCACCGGGGAGCTGTTTTTT CASTGTSTASGTGELFF . TRBV9 . TRBJ2-2
TGCGCCAGCAGCTTGCCTACAGGAAATCCCACTGAAGCTTTCTTT CASSLPTGNPTEAFF few TRBV5-1 . TRBJ1-1
TGTGCCAGCAGCGCCTTTCCGGGACAGGGGAGCGAGCAGTACTTC CASSAFPGQGSEQYF many TRBV7-2 TRBD1 TRBJ2-7
TGTGCCAGCAGGAGGACAGGGGGCCCGAACACTGAAGCTTTCTTT CASRRTGGPNTEAFF . TRBV9 TRBD1 TRBJ1-1
TGTGCCAGCAGCTTGGAAGCGGGTGTAAACACCAATGAGCAGTTCTTC CASSLEAGVNTNEQFF many TRBV5-6 . TRBJ2-1
TGCGCCAGCAGCCAAGATCCCTCCCAAAGGACTTTTACCTACGAGCAGTACTTC CASSQDPSQRTFTYEQYF few TRBV4-1 . TRBJ2-7
TGCAGTGCAACCGAGCGGGAGTACACAGGCGAGCAGTACTTC CSATEREYTGEQYF many TRBV20-1 TRBD2 TRBJ2-7
TGTGCCAGCAGCCCCCACACGAGCTCCTACAATGAGCAGTTCTTC CASSPHTSSYNEQFF few TRBV28 . TRBJ2-1
TGTGCCAGCGGATCAGGGCGGGGGCACAATGAGCAGTTCTTC CASGSGRGHNEQFF many TRBV6-2/TRBV6-3 . TRBJ2-1
TGTGCCAGCCGTTTCCTTACGACCGGGGAGCTGTTTTTT CASRFLTTGELFF . TRBV27 . TRBJ2-2
TGTGCCTGGAGTGTTCCAGCGGGCTTGATCTACAATGAGCAGTTCTTC CAWSVPAGLIYNEQFF many TRBV30 . TRBJ2-1
TGCGCCAGCACCCGTCAGCCAGGCACTGGCTACACCTTC CASTRQPGTGYTF . TRBV5-1 . TRBJ1-2
TGTGCCAGCAGCTTCGGTCATCGCGAGCAGTACTTC CASSFGHREQYF many TRBV13 . TRBJ2-7
TGTGCCAGCAGCTTAAACCCCATGCTCTCGGACAGGGGTGAAAAACTGTTTTTT CASSLNPMLSDRGEKLFF few TRBV11-2 TRBD1 TRBJ1-4
TGCGCCAGCAGTACCCGGACTAGCGGGAGTATCGCCGGGGAGCTGTTTTTT CASSTRTSGSIAGELFF . TRBV4-1 TRBD2 TRBJ2-2
TGTGCCAGCAGCCAAGAGGGCGTCACCTATGGCTACACCTTC CASSQEGVTYGYTF many TRBV3-1 . TRBJ1-2
TGCAGTGCTTTTGGACTAGCGGGGTTGTCACGCACAGATACGCAGTATTTT CSAFGLAGLSRTDTQYF many TRBV20-1 TRBD2 TRBJ2-3
TGTGCCTGCTCGGACAGGCCGGGCGAAAAACTGTTTTTT CACSDRPGEKLFF many TRBV30 TRBD1 TRBJ1-4
TGCGCCAGCAGCCAAACAGCGGGACTACTTACCTACGAGCAGTACTTC CASSQTAGLLTYEQYF few TRBV4-1 TRBD2 TRBJ2-7
TGTGCCAGCAGTTTAGTCCTAGCGGGAGTGTGGTACAATGAGCAGTTCTTC CASSLVLAGVWYNEQFF . TRBV12-3/TRBV12-4 TRBD2 TRBJ2-1
TGTGCCAGCAGCCCTAGCGATATGGCCGGGGAGCTGTTTTTT CASSPSDMAGELFF many TRBV7-2 . TRBJ2-2
TGTGCCAGCAGCTTGTACCGGGGGGAGAACAATGAGCAGTTCTTC CASSLYRGENNEQFF . TRBV7-9 TRBD2 TRBJ2-1
TGTGCCAGCAGCTTAGCCCTCAGGTACTCGCGTTACAATGAGCAGTTCTTC CASSLALRYSRYNEQFF many TRBV11-1 . TRBJ2-1